One and the same sample provided the 2 T cell receptor beta chains below, sequenced in a study of cytomegalovirus exposure and HLA in healthy donors. PCR was performed using 60 Vbeta and 13 Jbeta primers. Repertoires were generated with immunoSEQ multiplex PCR, while TCRdb's copy carries only in-frame clones and drops some. The repertoire holds around 100,000 clones, with around 60% as singletons. Sequencing was carried out using PBMCs. These receptors were obtained from a young man in good health and CMV-seropositive.

The CDR3 nucleotides read TGTGCCAGCAGCGGGACAGGGGTGGGAAAACTGTTTTTT. This gives the protein CASSGTGVGKLFF. The chain couples TRBV7-9 to TRBJ1-4; 10 bases are shared with TRBD1. J was trimmed by 10 bases and V by 5 bases; bases with no gene match: 4. In germline, CDR1 is SEHNR, CDR2 FQNEAQ (reference sequence). This CDR3 has 13 residues.

CDR3 residues: CATLGGGLNTEAFF. The DNA for the CDR3 is TGTGCCACCCTCGGGGGAGGGCTGAACACTGAAGCTTTCTTT. The chain uses TRBV7-9 and TRBJ1-1, with a possible D match to TRBD1 (5 bases). Looked up from germline, CDR1 is SEHNR and CDR2 is FQNEAQ (reference sequence). This CDR3 comprises 14 residues. Trimming removed 10 bases at V and 0 bases at J, with 15 bases between.